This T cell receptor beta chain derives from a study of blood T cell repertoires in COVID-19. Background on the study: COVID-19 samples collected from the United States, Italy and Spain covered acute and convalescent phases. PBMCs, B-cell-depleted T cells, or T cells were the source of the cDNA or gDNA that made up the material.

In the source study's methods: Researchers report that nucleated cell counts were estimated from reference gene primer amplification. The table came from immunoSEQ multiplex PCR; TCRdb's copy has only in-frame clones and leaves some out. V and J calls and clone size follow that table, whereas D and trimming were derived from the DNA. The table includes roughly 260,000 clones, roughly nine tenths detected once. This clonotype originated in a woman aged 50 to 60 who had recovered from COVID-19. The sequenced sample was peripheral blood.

In DNA, the CDR3 is TGTGCCAGCACCCCGAAGGAGGCAGGCACAGATACGCAGTATTTT. This codes for CASTPKEAGTDTQYF. The J gene is TRBJ2-3, the V gene TRBV6-4, with a tentative D call TRBD2 (5 bases). V was cut by 7 bases and J by 1 base, with 15 bases left in between. CDR3 size: 15 residues. Germline V gives CDR1 MRHNA, CDR2 SNTAGT.